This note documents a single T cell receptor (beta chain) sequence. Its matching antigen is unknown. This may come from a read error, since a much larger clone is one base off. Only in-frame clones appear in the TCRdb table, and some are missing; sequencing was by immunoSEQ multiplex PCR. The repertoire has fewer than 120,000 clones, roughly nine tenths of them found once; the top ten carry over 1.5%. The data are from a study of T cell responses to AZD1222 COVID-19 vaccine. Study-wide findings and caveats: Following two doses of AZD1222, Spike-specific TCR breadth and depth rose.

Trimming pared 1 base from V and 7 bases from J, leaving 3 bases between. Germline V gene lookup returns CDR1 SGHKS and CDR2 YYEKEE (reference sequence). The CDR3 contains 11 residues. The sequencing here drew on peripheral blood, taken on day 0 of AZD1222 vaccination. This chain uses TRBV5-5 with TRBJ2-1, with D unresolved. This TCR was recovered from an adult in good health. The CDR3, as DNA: TGTGCCAGCAGCTTGTTTAATGAGCAGTTCTTC. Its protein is CASSLFNEQFF.